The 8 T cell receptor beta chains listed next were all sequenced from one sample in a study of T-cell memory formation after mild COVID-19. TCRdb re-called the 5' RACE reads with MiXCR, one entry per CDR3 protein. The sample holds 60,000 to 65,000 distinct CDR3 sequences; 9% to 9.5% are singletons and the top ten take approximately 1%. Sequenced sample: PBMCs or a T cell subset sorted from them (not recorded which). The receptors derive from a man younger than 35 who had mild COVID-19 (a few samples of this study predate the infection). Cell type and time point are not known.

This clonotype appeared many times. CDR3 in amino acids: CASTVGTAYTDTQYF. The CDR3 DNA follows: TGTGCCAGCACCGTAGGGACGGCCTACACAGATACGCAGTATTTT. This chain uses TRBV7-8 with TRBJ2-3, with D perhaps TRBD1 or TRBD2 (5 bases each). V lost 7 bases to trimming and J lost 2 bases, with 16 bases between them. This CDR3 contains 15 residues. Germline loops: CDR1 SGHVS, CDR2 FQNEAQ.

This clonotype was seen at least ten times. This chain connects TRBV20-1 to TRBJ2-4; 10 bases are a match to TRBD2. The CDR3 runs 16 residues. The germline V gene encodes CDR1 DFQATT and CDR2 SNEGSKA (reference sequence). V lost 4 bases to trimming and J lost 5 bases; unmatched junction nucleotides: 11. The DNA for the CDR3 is TGCAGTGCTATCCCAAATCTCCTAGCGGGAGAAAACATTCAGTACTTC. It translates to CSAIPNLLAGENIQYF.

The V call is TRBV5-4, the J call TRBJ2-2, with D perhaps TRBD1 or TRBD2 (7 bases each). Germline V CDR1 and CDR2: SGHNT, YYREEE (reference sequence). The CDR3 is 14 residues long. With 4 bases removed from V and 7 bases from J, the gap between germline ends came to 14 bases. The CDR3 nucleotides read TGTGCCAGCAGCGGGACAGCGGGGAACGGGGAGCTGTTTTTT. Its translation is CASSGTAGNGELFF.

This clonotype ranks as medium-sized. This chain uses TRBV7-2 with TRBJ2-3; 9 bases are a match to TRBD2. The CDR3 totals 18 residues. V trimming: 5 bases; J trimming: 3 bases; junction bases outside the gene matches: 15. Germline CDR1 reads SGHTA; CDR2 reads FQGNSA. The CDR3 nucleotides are TGTGCCAGCAGCCCCCCATTGTGGACTAGCGTTGGAACAGATACGCAGTATTTT. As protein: CASSPPLWTSVGTDTQYF.

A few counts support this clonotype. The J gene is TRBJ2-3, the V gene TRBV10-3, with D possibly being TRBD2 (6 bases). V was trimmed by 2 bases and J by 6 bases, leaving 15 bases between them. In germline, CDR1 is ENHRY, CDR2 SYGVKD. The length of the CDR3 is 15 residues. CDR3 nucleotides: TGTGCCATCAGTGAGGAGCGGCGGGGATGGGATACGCAGTATTTT. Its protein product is CAISEERRGWDTQYF.

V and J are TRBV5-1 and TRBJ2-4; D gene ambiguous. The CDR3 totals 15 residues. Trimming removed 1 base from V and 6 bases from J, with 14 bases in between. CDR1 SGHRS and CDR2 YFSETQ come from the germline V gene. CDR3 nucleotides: TGCGCCAGCAGCTTGTTCGGCCTAGATGCAAACATTCAGTACTTC. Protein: CASSLFGLDANIQYF.

The CDR3 sequence: CASSPGGDEQFF. CDR3 DNA: TGTGCCAGCTCACCGGGCGGGGATGAGCAGTTCTTC. The J gene is TRBJ2-1, the V gene TRBV18; TRBD2 is a possible D gene (6 bases). The CDR3 runs to 12 residues. The germline CDR1 and CDR2 sequences are KGHSH and LQKENI. V lost 3 bases and J lost 8, with 8 bases in between.

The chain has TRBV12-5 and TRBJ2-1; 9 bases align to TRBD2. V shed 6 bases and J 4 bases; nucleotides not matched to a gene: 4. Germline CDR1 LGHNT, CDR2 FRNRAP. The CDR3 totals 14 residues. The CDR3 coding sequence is TGTGCTAGTGGGCTAGCGGGGAGATACAATGAGCAGTTCTTC. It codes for CASGLAGRYNEQFF.